This T cell receptor beta chain was identified in a study of cytomegalovirus exposure and HLA in healthy donors. Study-wide points: Another analysis was done later, and it associated approximately 15,000 TCR beta sequences with HLA alleles at 0.05 false discovery rate. By a later analysis, the bulk of CMV-associated TCR beta chains appeared HLA-restricted. Cytomegalovirus association was assigned to about 150 TCR beta chains.

The PCR employed 60 Vbeta primers together with 13 Jbeta primers. Assay: immunoSEQ multiplex PCR; the TCRdb copy retains only in-frame clones and omits some. Of roughly 140,000 clones in the sample, approximately 84% were seen once. Germline CDR1 and CDR2: SGHTA and FQGNSA. This CDR3 spans 13 amino acids. The germline V and J ends were trimmed by 5 bases and 4 bases, with 11 bases remaining between them. As regards this clone: Its antigen remains unidentified.

The chain couples TRBV7-2 to TRBJ1-2; tentative D call: TRBD1 (5 bases). Input material: PBMCs. The sequence derives from a woman aged 55-70 years in good health and CMV-seropositive. The CDR3 spells CASSPGGGYGYTF. The CDR3 bases are TGTGCCAGCAGCCCGGGGGGGGGCTATGGCTACACCTTC.